A selection of T cell receptor beta chains follows, all from one sample in a study of T cell responses to AZD1222 COVID-19 vaccine. Sequencing was performed with immunoSEQ multiplex PCR; in TCRdb, only in-frame clones are kept and a portion is missing. The sample holds about 81,000 clones, around 90% seen once. Sample: peripheral blood, taken on day 0 of AZD1222 vaccination. These receptor sequences come from an adult in good health. The CDR3 runs from the conserved cysteine through the conserved F or W. D genes are given only for firm matches. Size values are once, few and many counts, or a class for expanded clones, and some rows have none.

length	size	V	D	J	CDR3	DNA
13	.	TRBV15	.	TRBJ2-7	CATSSDYWGEQYF	TGTGCCACCAGCAGTGACTACTGGGGGGAGCAGTACTTC
14	.	TRBV29-1	.	TRBJ1-3	CSARNIHSGNTIYF	TGCAGCGCCCGGAATATCCACTCTGGAAACACCATATATTTT
16	.	TRBV2	.	TRBJ1-5	CASSVTQGHSNQPQHF	TGTGCCAGCAGCGTTACCCAGGGGCATAGCAATCAGCCCCAGCATTTT
15	.	TRBV6-1	.	TRBJ1-6	CASSEGPYEGSPLHF	TGTGCCAGCAGTGAAGGTCCCTATGAGGGTTCACCCCTCCACTTT
13	.	TRBV18	.	TRBJ2-7	CASSPSKGYEQYF	TGTGCCAGCTCACCGAGCAAGGGTTACGAGCAGTACTTC
16	.	TRBV5-4	TRBD2	TRBJ2-5	CASSSGTSGTGETQYF	TGTGCCAGCAGCTCTGGGACTAGCGGGACCGGGGAGACCCAGTACTTC
14	.	TRBV7-9	.	TRBJ2-7	CASSLGQGLYEQYF	TGTGCCAGCAGCTTAGGTCAGGGGCTCTACGAGCAGTACTTC
13	.	TRBV10-2	TRBD1	TRBJ1-5	CASTGQGYQPQHF	TGCGCCAGCACGGGACAGGGTTATCAGCCCCAGCATTTT
10	few	TRBV28	.	TRBJ1-1	CASRKVEAFF	TGTGCCAGCAGAAAAGTAGAAGCTTTCTTT
13	.	TRBV11-2	.	TRBJ1-2	CASSLDVTVNYTF	TGTGCCAGCAGCTTAGATGTTACAGTCAACTACACCTTC
14	.	TRBV19	.	TRBJ1-3	CASSTYSSGNTIYF	TGTGCCAGTAGTACCTACAGCTCTGGAAACACCATATATTTT
12	.	TRBV28	.	TRBJ1-2	CASSPQRHGYTF	TGTGCCAGCAGTCCTCAGAGGCATGGCTACACCTTC
16	.	TRBV18	.	TRBJ2-3	CASSPSFSVSTDTQYF	TGTGCCAGCTCACCTTCCTTTAGCGTCAGCACAGATACGCAGTATTTT
15	.	TRBV27	.	TRBJ1-4	CASSLYSALNEKLFF	TGTGCCAGCAGTTTATACAGCGCCCTTAATGAAAAACTGTTTTTT
15	.	TRBV7-8	.	TRBJ2-7	CASSFTSGGNSEQYF	TGTGCCAGCAGCTTTACCTCAGGGGGGAATTCCGAGCAGTACTTC
17	.	TRBV28	.	TRBJ1-6	CASTTSLDGVYNSPLHF	TGTGCCAGCACTACCAGTTTAGATGGGGTCTATAATTCACCCCTCCACTTT
14	.	TRBV9	.	TRBJ1-6	CASSVAMGDSPLHF	TGTGCCAGCAGCGTAGCGATGGGGGACTCACCCCTCCACTTT
12	.	TRBV9	.	TRBJ1-2	CASSVGGTGYTF	TGTGCCAGCAGCGTAGGAGGAACTGGCTACACCTTC
17	.	TRBV11-3	.	TRBJ2-2	CASSSRRETSNTGELFF	TGTGCCAGCTCCTCCCGCAGGGAGACTTCGAACACCGGGGAGCTGTTTTTT
17	.	TRBV3-1/TRBV3-2	.	TRBJ2-2	CASSQVLIRANTGELFF	TGTGCCAGCAGCCAAGTCTTAATCAGGGCCAACACCGGGGAGCTGTTTTTT
14	.	TRBV7-9	TRBD1	TRBJ1-1	CASSWGTGDTEAFF	TGTGCCAGCAGCTGGGGGACAGGGGACACTGAAGCTTTCTTT
16	.	TRBV5-4	TRBD2	TRBJ2-3	CASSLDGGVSTDTQYF	TGTGCCAGCAGCTTGGATGGGGGGGTTAGCACAGATACGCAGTATTTT
17	.	TRBV5-3	.	TRBJ2-1	CARSLCESWRFYNEQFF	TGTGCCAGAAGCTTGTGCGAGAGCTGGCGGTTCTACAATGAGCAGTTCTTC
18	.	TRBV19	TRBD2	TRBJ2-3	CASSIELLAGVYADTQYF	TGTGCCAGTAGTATAGAACTACTAGCGGGAGTTTACGCAGATACGCAGTATTTT
15	.	TRBV19	.	TRBJ1-1	CASSIVGGVNTEAFF	TGTGCCAGTAGTATTGTGGGGGGGGTGAACACTGAAGCTTTCTTT
14	.	TRBV5-4	.	TRBJ1-3	CASTRDRYGNTIYF	TGTGCCAGCACTAGGGACCGCTATGGAAACACCATATATTTT
11	.	TRBV2	.	TRBJ1-1	CASSAGGEAFF	TGTGCCAGCAGTGCCGGAGGTGAAGCTTTCTTT
16	once	TRBV10-3	TRBD1	TRBJ1-2	CAISESPGQGSGGYTF	TGTGCCATCAGTGAGTCGCCGGGACAGGGGAGTGGCGGCTACACCTTC
20	once	TRBV9	.	TRBJ2-7	CASSVRPLRGQDLAGREQYF	TGTGCCAGCAGCGTAAGACCGCTTAGGGGACAGGATCTAGCGGGGCGCGAGCAGTACTTC
12	.	TRBV10-3	.	TRBJ1-6	CATTGGDSPLHF	TGTGCCACCACAGGAGGGGATTCACCCCTCCACTTT
13	.	TRBV14	.	TRBJ1-1	CASSLQQNTEAFF	TGTGCCAGCAGCCTGCAGCAGAACACTGAAGCTTTCTTT
13	.	TRBV28	.	TRBJ1-1	CASSLSGVTEAFF	TGTGCCAGCAGTTTATCTGGGGTCACTGAAGCTTTCTTT
14	few	TRBV27	.	TRBJ1-6	CASSLWGGETPLHF	TGTGCCAGCAGTTTATGGGGGGGTGAGACACCCCTCCACTTT
13	.	TRBV5-1	.	TRBJ2-3	CASSLVVADTQYF	TGCGCCAGCAGCTTGGTGGTAGCAGATACGCAGTATTTT
17	.	TRBV27	.	TRBJ1-5	CASSSYLRDNKGQPQHF	TGTGCCAGCAGTTCATACCTCCGGGACAATAAGGGTCAGCCCCAGCATTTT
15	.	TRBV10-3	TRBD2	TRBJ2-3	CAISDLGGRSDTQYF	TGTGCCATCAGTGATCTCGGCGGGAGGTCAGATACGCAGTATTTT
15	.	TRBV27	TRBD2	TRBJ2-7	CASSVHSGRNYEQYF	TGTGCCAGCAGTGTCCATAGCGGGAGAAACTACGAGCAGTACTTC
15	.	TRBV4-3	.	TRBJ1-5	CASSQDSGNRQPQHF	TGCGCCAGCAGCCAAGACTCGGGGAATCGGCAGCCCCAGCATTTT
13	.	TRBV11-2	TRBD1	TRBJ2-7	CASSPGDRWKQYF	TGTGCCAGCAGCCCAGGGGACAGGTGGAAGCAGTACTTC
14	.	TRBV24-1	.	TRBJ2-1	CATSGGGRSNEQFF	TGTGCCACCAGTGGTGGCGGGCGGAGCAATGAGCAGTTCTTC
14	.	TRBV5-8	TRBD1	TRBJ1-2	CASSLHRGAYGYTF	TGTGCCAGCAGCTTACACAGGGGAGCCTATGGCTACACCTTC
14	.	TRBV5-6	TRBD1	TRBJ2-7	CASNPGQTFYEQYF	TGTGCCAGCAACCCGGGACAGACTTTCTACGAGCAGTACTTC